The 11 T cell receptor beta chains given below trace back to one sample, sequenced in a study of blood T cell repertoires in COVID-19. The repertoire was sequenced with immunoSEQ multiplex PCR; TCRdb's copy has only in-frame clones and lacks some. Here the sample spans 150,000 or so clones, 80% to 90% being singletons. Sequences were obtained from peripheral blood. The origin of the receptors is a woman aged 40 to 55 with acute or convalescent COVID-19.

The V and J genes are TRBV12-5 and TRBJ2-5; D is possibly TRBD2 (5 bases). The V gene's germline CDR1 is LGHNT and CDR2 FRNRAP. The V and J ends lost 6 bases and 4 bases respectively, with 12 bases between them. This CDR3 spans 13 amino acids. DNA for the CDR3: TGTGCTAGTGGCTCCGCGGGTGTAGAGACCCAGTACTTC. Translated, it gives CASGSAGVETQYF. Full variable domain (remainder filled in from reference TRBV12-5 and TRBJ2-5): DARVTQTPRHKVTEMGQEVTMRCQPILGHNTVFWYRQTMMQGLELLAYFRNRAPLDDSGMPKDRFSAEMPDATLATLKIQPSEPRDSAVYFCASGSAGVETQYFGPGTRLLVL.

V usage is TRBV5-1 and J usage is TRBJ2-3, with TRBD2 identical over 11 bases. This CDR3 contains 15 residues. Germline values: CDR1 SGHRS, CDR2 YFSETQ. V trimming: 3 bases; J trimming: 4 bases; junction bases outside the gene matches: 4. The CDR3 reads CASSSPGLAADTQYF. The CDR3 nucleotides read TGCGCCAGCAGCTCGCCGGGACTAGCGGCAGATACGCAGTATTTT.

The genes are TRBV3-1 (or the pseudogene TRBV3-2) and TRBJ1-4; no clear D. Germline V CDR1 and CDR2: LGHDT, YNNKEL (reference sequence). Trimming removed 0 bases from V and 0 bases from J, with 14 bases in between. CDR3 length: 18 amino acids. DNA of the CDR3: TGTGCCAGCAGCCAAGATCGACCAGGTCCGGCAACTAATGAAAAACTGTTTTTT. Translation: CASSQDRPGPATNEKLFF.

The genes are TRBV20-1 and TRBJ2-2; 13 bases align to TRBD2. Germline CDR1 is DFQATT and CDR2 is SNEGSKA (reference sequence). This CDR3 contains 18 residues. Unmatched junction bases numbered 12, after V lost 3 bases and J lost 5 bases. In DNA, the CDR3 is TGCAGTGCTAGTAGTGGACTAGCGGGGGTTTTGGTGACCGGGGAGCTGTTTTTT. Its translation: CSASSGLAGVLVTGELFF.

V gene TRBV19 combines with J gene TRBJ1-1; D remains unclear. CDR1 and CDR2 from the germline V gene are LNHDA and SQIVND (reference sequence). CDR3 length: 15 residues. The V gene lost 7 bases and the J gene lost 6 bases, with 21 bases spanning the gap. The CDR3 is CASNKEGVILAEAFF. The CDR3 DNA is TGTGCCAGTAATAAGGAGGGAGTCATCTTGGCTGAAGCTTTCTTT.

This clone was seen a handful of times. The gene calls are TRBV2 and TRBJ1-1; no clear D. V lost 6 bases, J lost 0 bases, and 11 bases lay in between. The CDR3 runs 14 residues. The germline V gene encodes CDR1 SNHLY and CDR2 FYNNEI. CDR3 amino acids: CASRREGMNTEAFF. Here the CDR3 DNA reads TGTGCCAGCAGGAGGGAGGGAATGAACACTGAAGCTTTCTTT.

This chain uses TRBV7-8 with TRBJ1-5; the match to TRBD1 covers 7 bases. The CDR3 runs 13 residues. Germline V CDR1 and CDR2: SGHVS, FQNEAQ. The J segment lost 5 bases and the V segment lost 6 bases, leaving 4 bases of the junction unmatched. The CDR3 sequence: CASSGTADQPQHF. The CDR3 bases are TGTGCCAGCAGTGGGACAGCAGATCAGCCCCAGCATTTT.

V and J are TRBV12-5 and TRBJ2-5; 7 bases are a match to TRBD1. Germline CDR1 is LGHNT and CDR2 is FRNRAP. The CDR3 has 15 residues. Losses at the gene ends were 4 bases for V and 3 bases for J; bases not matched to a gene: 8. The CDR3 is CASGSRGLRKETQYF. CDR3 nucleotides: TGTGCTAGTGGTTCAAGGGGGCTTCGCAAAGAGACCCAGTACTTC.

The CDR3 DNA reads as TGTGCCAGCAGCTTGGAACAGGGGTGGACTGAAGCTTTCTTT. Translating it yields CASSLEQGWTEAFF. The J gene is TRBJ1-1, the V gene TRBV7-9; TRBD1 agrees at 7 bases. Trimming took 3 bases from V and 5 from J; bases not matched to a gene: 6. Germline-derived CDR1 and CDR2 are SEHNR and FQNEAQ (reference sequence). There are 14 residues in the CDR3.

The chain employs TRBV2 and TRBJ2-7; 12 bases align to TRBD2. This CDR3 region has 15 residues. In germline, CDR1 is SNHLY, CDR2 FYNNEI. The V gene end was trimmed by 5 bases and the J gene end by 2 bases; junction bases not matched to a gene: 4. The chain's CDR3 is CASSLLAGGTYEQYF. CDR3 DNA sequence: TGTGCCAGCAGTCTACTAGCGGGGGGCACCTACGAGCAGTACTTC.

This rearrangement joins TRBV2 to TRBJ1-4; a possible D gene is TRBD1 (6 bases). Germline values: CDR1 SNHLY, CDR2 FYNNEI. The CDR3 length is 14 residues. Trimming shortened V by 8 bases and J by 8 bases, and 18 bases separated the two germline ends. In nucleotides, the CDR3 is TGTGCCAGCGGTTGGGGAGGGGGAGTCGAAAAACTGTTTTTT. This codes for CASGWGGGVEKLFF.